This T cell receptor beta chain was sequenced during a study of blood T cells in healthy people across ages. Total RNA, at least 6 micrograms per sample, came from PBMCs. Trimming pared 7 bases from V and 7 bases from J, leaving 17 bases between. CDR1 and CDR2 (germline): MDHEN, SYDVKM. This CDR3 is 15 amino acids long. The study's findings and limits: Estimates of total diversity, which came from one million sequenced T cells, were considered to be underestimates. Because sorting was not performed, PBMCs prevented conclusive naive versus antigen-experienced comparison.

The second PCR ran about 6 to 11 cycles with a sample-barcoded 5' primer and J-beta primers. TCRdb itself ran the 5' RACE reads through MiXCR, one entry per CDR3 protein. The data hold about 770,000 distinct CDR3 sequences, with under 45% observed a single time. This clonotype has just a few counts. As yet, its antigen is unknown. The chain recombines TRBV28 with TRBJ1-6; D is perhaps TRBD1 (5 bases). The TCR sequence derives from a man aged 55-75 years in good health. Material for sequencing was blood. The CDR3: CASNSPGTGNSPLHF. In DNA, the CDR3 is TGTGCCAGCAACTCCCCCGGGACTGGCAATTCACCCCTCCACTTT.